This is a list of T cell receptor beta chains from one sample in a study of cytomegalovirus exposure and HLA in healthy donors. Using immunoSEQ multiplex PCR, the repertoire was profiled, and TCRdb retains in-frame clones only, with some absent. This sample carries 150,000 to 200,000 clones, with around 1.9% going to the ten biggest clones. The specimen sequenced was PBMCs. The receptors stem from a man between 25 and 39 years old in good health and CMV-seronegative. CDR3s include the opening cysteine and the closing phenylalanine or tryptophan. The order of the fields is J gene, D gene, V gene, CDR3 DNA, CDR3 protein. D genes are given only for firm matches.

TRBJ2-6,.,TRBV9,TGTGCCAGCAGCGTTTCAGGTCCCTTCTCTGGGGCCAACGTCCTGACTTTC,CASSVSGPFSGANVLTF
TRBJ2-7,.,TRBV5-5,TGTGCCAGCAGCTTGGGCCTCAGCTCCTACGAGCAGTACTTC,CASSLGLSSYEQYF
TRBJ2-5,TRBD1,TRBV4-2,TGTGCCAGCAGCCAAGATTCGCCGGGACAGGGTGGGGAGACCCAGTACTTC,CASSQDSPGQGGETQYF
TRBJ2-2,TRBD2,TRBV7-3,TGTGCCAGCAGCTCGGGACTAGCGGGAGGGGAGCTGTTTTTT,CASSSGLAGGELFF
TRBJ2-3,.,TRBV20-1,TGCAGTGCTAGGGACTATAATTATCAGTATTTT,CSARDYNYQYF
TRBJ2-1,.,TRBV5-1,TGCGCCAGCACCTTAGTCGACCCGCTAGTATCCAATGAGCAGTTCTTC,CASTLVDPLVSNEQFF
TRBJ2-7,TRBD1,TRBV28,TGTGCCAGCAGTCCAGCTCCGGGACAGGGACAATACGAGCAGTACTTC,CASSPAPGQGQYEQYF
TRBJ2-6,.,TRBV28,TGTGCCAGCAGTTTGCGGGGGGCCAACGTCCTGACTTTC,CASSLRGANVLTF
TRBJ2-1,TRBD2,TRBV15,TGTGCCACCAGCGCCGAGGCGGGAGATGAGCAGTTCTTC,CATSAEAGDEQFF
TRBJ2-3,TRBD1,TRBV11-1,TGTGCCAGCAGCTTAGGGGGCAGGGGGCGATCAGATACGCAGTATTTT,CASSLGGRGRSDTQYF
TRBJ1-5,.,TRBV9,TGTGCCAGCAGCGCCAGGCCCCCCAGGGCTAACAATCAGCCCCAGCATTTT,CASSARPPRANNQPQHF
TRBJ2-4,TRBD2,TRBV4-1,TGCGCCAGCAGCCTTTTCTGGGCTAGCGGGGGAGAAGGAAACATTCAGTACTTC,CASSLFWASGGEGNIQYF
TRBJ2-2,.,TRBV2,TGTGCCAGCAGTGGCGACACCGGGGAGCTGTTTTTT,CASSGDTGELFF
TRBJ1-5,TRBD1,TRBV6-1,TGTGCCAGCAGTCATACAGGGGGGAATCAGCCCCAGCATTTT,CASSHTGGNQPQHF
TRBJ2-1,TRBD2,TRBV2,TGTGCCAGCAGTGAGAGCGGGAGAGGTAATGAGCAGTTCTTC,CASSESGRGNEQFF
TRBJ1-1,TRBD1,TRBV5-4,TGTGCCAGCAGCTCACCGGGACAGGGGGCTGGCACTGAAGCTTTCTTT,CASSSPGQGAGTEAFF
TRBJ2-2,.,TRBV28,TGTGCCAGCAGCACGACAGGAAACACCGGGGAGCTGTTTTTT,CASSTTGNTGELFF
TRBJ1-5,.,TRBV6-6,TGTGCCAGCAGTTACATGTCGGTAAATAATCAGCCCCAGCATTTT,CASSYMSVNNQPQHF